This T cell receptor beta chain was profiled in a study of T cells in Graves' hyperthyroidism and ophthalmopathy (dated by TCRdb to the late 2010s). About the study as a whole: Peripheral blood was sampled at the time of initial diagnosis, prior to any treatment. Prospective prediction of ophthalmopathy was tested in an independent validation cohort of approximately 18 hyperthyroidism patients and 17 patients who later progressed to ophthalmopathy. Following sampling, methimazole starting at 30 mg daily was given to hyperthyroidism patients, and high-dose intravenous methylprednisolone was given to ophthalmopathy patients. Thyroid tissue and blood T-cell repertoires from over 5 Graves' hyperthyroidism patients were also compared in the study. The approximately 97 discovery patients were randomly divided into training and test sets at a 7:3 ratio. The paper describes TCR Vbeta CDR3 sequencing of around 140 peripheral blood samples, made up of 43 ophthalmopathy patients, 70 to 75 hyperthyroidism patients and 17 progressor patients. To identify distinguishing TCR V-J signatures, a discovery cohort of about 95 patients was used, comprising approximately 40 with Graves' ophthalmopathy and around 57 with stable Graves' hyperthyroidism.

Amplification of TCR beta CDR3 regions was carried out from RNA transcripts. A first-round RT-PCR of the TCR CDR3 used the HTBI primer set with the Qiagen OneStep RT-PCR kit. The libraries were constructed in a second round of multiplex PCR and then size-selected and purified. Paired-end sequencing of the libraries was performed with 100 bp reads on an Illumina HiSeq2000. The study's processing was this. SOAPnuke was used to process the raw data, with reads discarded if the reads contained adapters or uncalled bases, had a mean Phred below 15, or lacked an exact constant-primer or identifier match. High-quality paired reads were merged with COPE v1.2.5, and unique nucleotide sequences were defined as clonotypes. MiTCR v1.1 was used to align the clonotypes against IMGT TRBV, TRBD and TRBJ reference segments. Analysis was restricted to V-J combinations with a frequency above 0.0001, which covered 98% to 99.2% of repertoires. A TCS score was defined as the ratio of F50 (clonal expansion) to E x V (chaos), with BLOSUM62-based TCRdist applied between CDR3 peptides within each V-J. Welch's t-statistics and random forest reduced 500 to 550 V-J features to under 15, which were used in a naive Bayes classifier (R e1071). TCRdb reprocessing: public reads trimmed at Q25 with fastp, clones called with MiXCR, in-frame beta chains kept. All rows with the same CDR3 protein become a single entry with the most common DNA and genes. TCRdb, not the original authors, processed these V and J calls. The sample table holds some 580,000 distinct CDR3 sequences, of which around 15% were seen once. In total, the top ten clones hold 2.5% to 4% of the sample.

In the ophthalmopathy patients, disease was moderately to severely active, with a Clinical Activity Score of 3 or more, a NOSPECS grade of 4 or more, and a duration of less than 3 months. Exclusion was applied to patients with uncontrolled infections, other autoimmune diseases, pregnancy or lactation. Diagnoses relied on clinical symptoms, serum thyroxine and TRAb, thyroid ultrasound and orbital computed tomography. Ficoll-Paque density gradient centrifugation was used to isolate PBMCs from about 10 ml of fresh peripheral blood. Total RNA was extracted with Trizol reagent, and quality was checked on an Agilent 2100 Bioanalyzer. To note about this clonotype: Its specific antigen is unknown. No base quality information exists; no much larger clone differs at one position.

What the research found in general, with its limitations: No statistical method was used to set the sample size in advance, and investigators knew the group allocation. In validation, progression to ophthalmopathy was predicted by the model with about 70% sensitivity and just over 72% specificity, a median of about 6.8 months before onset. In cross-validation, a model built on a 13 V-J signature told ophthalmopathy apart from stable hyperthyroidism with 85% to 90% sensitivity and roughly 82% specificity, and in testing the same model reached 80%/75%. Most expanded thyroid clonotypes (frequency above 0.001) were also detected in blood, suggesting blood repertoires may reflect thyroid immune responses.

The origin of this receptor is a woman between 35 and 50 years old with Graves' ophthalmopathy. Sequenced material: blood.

The CDR3 reads CASSRGEGRGYGYTF. The DNA sequence is TGTGCCAGCAGCCGCGGGGAAGGCAGGGGCTATGGCTACACCTTC. The V and J segments used are TRBV3-1 and TRBJ1-2; the D gene is possibly TRBD1, with 6 bases matching. The junction shows trimming of 4 bases on V and 4 bases on J, plus 16 bases between the germline ends. Measured from the cysteine to the phenylalanine, the CDR3 is 15 residues long. This entry keeps only the CDR3 DNA: 45 bases, framed from base 1. As encoded in the germline V gene (reference sequence), CDR1 is LGHDT while CDR2 is YNNKEL.